This T cell receptor beta chain was recorded in a study of cytomegalovirus exposure and HLA in healthy donors. Study-level background: Early released data had about 80 million unique TCRs, all coming from HLA-typed donors. Study outcomes and limitations: Overall, approximately 150 TCR beta chains were annotated as cytomegalovirus-associated. Follow-up analysis later connected one missense variant in DCLRE1C with trimming of TCR beta V- and J-genes.

The CDR3 extends over 15 residues, inclusive of both ends. Germline loops: CDR1 MDHEN, CDR2 SYDVKM. 60 Vbeta and 13 Jbeta primers were used in PCR. TCRdb's table, derived via immunoSEQ multiplex PCR, lists solely in-frame clones and lacks some. The table includes about 120,000 clones, roughly four fifths detected once. A note on this clone: The antigen is undetermined. No DNA is shown, since the ends of the CDR3 on it are uncertain; the CDR3 is the one TCRdb lists.

Sequencing used PBMCs. The chain combines TRBV28 with TRBJ1-5; TRBD1 is taken as the D call from the table, unchecked against the DNA. The TCR sequence derives from a young woman in good health and CMV-seronegative. The CDR3 region is CASISGQGQGQPQHF.